A single sample is the source of the 12 T cell receptor beta chains below, sequenced in a study of Ad26.COV2.S vaccination and SARS-CoV-2 variants. Measured with immunoSEQ multiplex PCR; TCRdb has only the in-frame clones, and not every one. Of 40,000 to 55,000 clones listed, roughly 80% are singletons. The sequenced sample was peripheral blood, obtained after recovery from COVID-19. The receptors were sampled from a human donor who had recovered from COVID-19.

The gene calls are TRBV27 and TRBJ2-3, with 9 positions matching TRBD2. This CDR3 spans 14 amino acids. The germline CDR1 and CDR2 sequences are MNHEY and SMNVEV (reference sequence). After removal of 7 bases from V and 0 bases from J, the junction contained 2 bases not matched to a gene. CDR3 nucleotide sequence: TGTGCCAGCAAGCGGGAGGTAAGCACAGATACGCAGTATTTT. It is translated as CASKREVSTDTQYF.

This chain links TRBV6-5 with TRBJ2-7; 8 bases match TRBD1. The CDR3 has 15 amino acids. Germline CDR1 is MNHEY and CDR2 is SVGAGI. Losses at the gene ends were 6 bases for V and 0 bases for J; bases not matched to a gene: 7. The CDR3 spells CASRQTGANSYEQYF. DNA of the CDR3: TGTGCCAGCAGGCAGACAGGGGCTAACTCCTACGAGCAGTACTTC.

The chain joins TRBV10-1 to TRBJ2-1; 7 bases match TRBD2. CDR1 WNHNN and CDR2 SYGVQD come from the germline V gene (reference sequence). The CDR3 is 16 amino acids. After removal of 5 bases from V and 9 bases from J, the junction contained 16 bases not matched to a gene. CDR3 in amino acids: CASSHAGRGALGEQFF. The CDR3 nucleotides read TGCGCCAGCAGTCATGCGGGGAGGGGAGCCTTGGGTGAGCAGTTCTTC.

The DNA of the CDR3 is TGTGCCAGCACCCGAGGGATCCAAGAGACCCAGTACTTC. Its translation: CASTRGIQETQYF. V gene TRBV9 combines with J gene TRBJ2-5; maybe TRBD2 (5 bases). Germline V gives CDR1 SGDLS, CDR2 YYNGEE. Trimming cost V 6 bases and J 1 base, with 10 bases left between them. The CDR3 is 13 amino acids.

The chain links TRBV3-1 (or the pseudogene TRBV3-2) to TRBJ1-1; D might be TRBD1 (5 bases). Germline V gene lookup returns CDR1 LGHDT and CDR2 YNNKEL (reference sequence). Trimming removed 3 bases from V and 1 base from J, with 9 bases in between. The CDR3 runs 14 residues. The CDR3 nucleotides are TGTGCCAGCAGCCATTGGGGGAAGAACACTGAAGCTTTCTTT. As protein: CASSHWGKNTEAFF.

The J gene is TRBJ2-3, the V gene TRBV19; no definite D call. CDR1 and CDR2 from the germline V gene are LNHDA and SQIVND (reference sequence). This CDR3 has 13 residues. Trimming cost V 6 bases and J 3 bases, with 10 bases left between them. The CDR3 nucleotides are TGTGCCAGTAGCACCCTATATACAGATACGCAGTATTTT. This gives the protein CASSTLYTDTQYF.

The chain has TRBV28 and TRBJ2-2, with 13 bases aligning to TRBD2. CDR3 length equals 15 residues. The V segment lost 7 bases and the J segment 6 bases; nucleotides outside the gene matches: 5. The V gene's germline CDR1 is MDHEN and CDR2 SYDVKM. The CDR3 sequence: CASTVGLAGAGELFF. CDR3 in DNA: TGTGCCAGCACCGTCGGACTAGCGGGAGCCGGGGAGCTGTTTTTT.

The CDR3 sequence: CASSPTSPGGLSTDTQYF. CDR3 DNA: TGTGCCAGCTCACCAACCTCCCCGGGCGGATTAAGCACAGATACGCAGTATTTT. The chain uses TRBV18 and TRBJ2-3, with D hard to call. Germline CDR1 KGHSH, CDR2 LQKENI. CDR3 length: 18 residues. V shed 2 bases and J shed 0 bases, with 18 bases lying between them. Complete variable domain (other parts from reference TRBV18 and TRBJ2-3): NAGVMQNPRHLVRRRGQEARLRCSPMKGHSHVYWYRQLPEEGLKFMVYLQKENIIDESGMPKERFSAEFPKEGPSILRIQQVVRGDSAAYFCASSPTSPGGLSTDTQYFGPGTRLTVL.

As DNA, the CDR3 is TGCGCCAGCGGGATGAGTTATCTAACCAAAAACATTCAGTACTTC. This encodes CASGMSYLTKNIQYF. The chain links TRBV5-1 to TRBJ2-4, with unresolved D. The CDR3 is 15 amino acids. V lost 7 bases to trimming and J lost 2 bases, with 16 bases between them. In germline, CDR1 is SGHRS, CDR2 YFSETQ.

CDR3 sequence reads: CASSLGGTTSYEQYV. The CDR3 DNA reads TGTGCCAGCAGCCTGGGGGGGACAACTTCCTACGAGCAGTACGTC. V is TRBV6-6 and J is TRBJ2-7; TRBD2 might be the D (7 bases). The germline V and J ends were trimmed by 6 bases and 1 base, with 16 bases remaining between them. In germline, CDR1 is MNHNY, CDR2 SVGAGI (reference sequence). The CDR3 is 15 amino acids.

The chain couples TRBV19 to TRBJ1-1, with a weak D call TRBD1 (5 bases). CDR3 length: 15 residues. Germline CDR1 reads LNHDA; CDR2 reads SQIVND (reference sequence). V dropped 4 bases and J dropped 0 bases, with 12 bases sitting between them. In DNA form, the CDR3 reads TGTGCCAGTAGTAATAAGGGACGGTTGAACACTGAAGCTTTCTTT. Translation: CASSNKGRLNTEAFF.

The V and J genes are TRBV2 and TRBJ1-2; D perhaps matches TRBD1 (6 bases). Trimming shortened V by 10 bases and J by 4 bases, and 16 bases separated the two germline ends. The CDR3 covers 13 residues. Germline-derived CDR1 and CDR2 are SNHLY and FYNNEI. CDR3 loop: CANLYRASYGYTF. CDR3 coding DNA: TGTGCCAACCTATACAGGGCCTCCTATGGCTACACCTTC. The variable domain in full, completed from reference TRBV2 and TRBJ1-2, reads EPEVTQTPSHQVTQMGQEVILRCVPISNHLYFYWYRQILGQKVEFLVSFYNNEISEKSEIFDDQFSVERPDGSNFTLKIRSTKLEDSAMYFCANLYRASYGYTFGSGTRLTVV.